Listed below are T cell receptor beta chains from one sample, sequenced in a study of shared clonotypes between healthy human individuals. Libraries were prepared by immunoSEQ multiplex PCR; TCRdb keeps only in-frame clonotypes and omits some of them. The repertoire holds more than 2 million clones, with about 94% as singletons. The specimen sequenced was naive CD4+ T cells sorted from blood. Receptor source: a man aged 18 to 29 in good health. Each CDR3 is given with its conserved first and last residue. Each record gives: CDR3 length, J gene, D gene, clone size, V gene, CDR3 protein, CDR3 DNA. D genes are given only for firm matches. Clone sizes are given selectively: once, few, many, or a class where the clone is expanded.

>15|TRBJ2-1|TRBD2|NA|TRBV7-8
CASSLLGGAYNEQFF
TGTGCCAGCAGCTTACTCGGGGGGGCTTACAATGAGCAGTTCTTC
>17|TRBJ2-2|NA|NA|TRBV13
CASSPTTQTKNTGELFF
TGTGCCAGCAGCCCTACGACACAGACCAAGAACACCGGGGAGCTGTTTTTT
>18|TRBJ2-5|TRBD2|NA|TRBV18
CASSPGLAGGPRGETQYF
TGTGCCAGCTCACCAGGACTAGCGGGGGGGCCGAGAGGAGAGACCCAGTACTTC
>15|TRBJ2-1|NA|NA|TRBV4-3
CASSQVTGYYNEQFF
TGCGCCAGCAGCCAAGTCACCGGTTATTACAATGAGCAGTTCTTC
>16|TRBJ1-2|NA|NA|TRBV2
CASSVWGGASNYGYTF
TGTGCCAGCAGTGTTTGGGGGGGCGCCTCCAATTATGGCTACACCTTC
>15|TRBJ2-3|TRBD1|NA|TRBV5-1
CASSSWTGPADTQYF
TGCGCCAGCAGCTCGTGGACAGGGCCGGCAGATACGCAGTATTTT
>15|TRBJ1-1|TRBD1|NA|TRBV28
CASPPRGGGFTEAFF
TGTGCCAGCCCCCCCCGCGGAGGGGGCTTCACTGAAGCTTTCTTT
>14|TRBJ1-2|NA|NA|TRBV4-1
CASSPDSLNYGYTF
TGCGCCAGCAGCCCGGACAGTCTTAACTATGGCTACACCTTC
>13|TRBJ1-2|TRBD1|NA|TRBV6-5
CASSWDRGYGYTF
TGTGCCAGCAGCTGGGACAGGGGCTATGGCTACACCTTC
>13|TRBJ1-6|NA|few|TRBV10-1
CASSGGFDSPLHF
TGCGCCAGCAGTGGAGGGTTCGATTCACCCCTCCACTTT
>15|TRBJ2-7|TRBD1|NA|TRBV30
CAWSRAGTGVIEQYF
TGTGCCTGGAGTCGTGCGGGGACAGGGGTTATCGAGCAGTACTTC
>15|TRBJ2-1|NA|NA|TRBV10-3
CAISNRDIRIDEQFF
TGTGCCATCAGTAACCGGGACATACGCATCGATGAGCAGTTCTTC
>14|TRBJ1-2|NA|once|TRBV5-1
CASSLDTARVGYTF
TGCGCCAGCAGCTTGGACACTGCTAGGGTTGGCTACACCTTC
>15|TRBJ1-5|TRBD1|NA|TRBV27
CASSLGTGGNQPQHF
TGTGCCAGCAGTTTAGGGACAGGGGGTAATCAGCCCCAGCATTTT
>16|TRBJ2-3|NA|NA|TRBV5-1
CASGRGATTGTDTQYF
TGCGCCAGCGGACGGGGGGCGACGACTGGCACAGATACGCAGTATTTT
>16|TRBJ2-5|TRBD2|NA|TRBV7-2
CASSLVGTSVRETQYF
TGTGCCAGCAGCTTAGTCGGGACTAGCGTACGAGAGACCCAGTACTTC
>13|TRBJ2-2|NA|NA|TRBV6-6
CATRDRTIGELFF
TGTGCCACCCGGGATCGGACAATCGGGGAGCTGTTTTTT
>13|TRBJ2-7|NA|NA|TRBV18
CASSKGFSYEQYF
TGTGCCAGCTCAAAAGGGTTCTCCTACGAGCAGTACTTC
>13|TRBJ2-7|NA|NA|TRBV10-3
CAIRRTGTYEQYF
TGTGCCATCAGGAGGACGGGAACCTACGAGCAGTACTTC
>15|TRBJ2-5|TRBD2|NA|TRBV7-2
CASSLTSGTLETQYF
TGTGCCAGCAGCTTAACTAGCGGGACTTTGGAGACCCAGTACTTC
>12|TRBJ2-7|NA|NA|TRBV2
CASSGDSYEQYF
TGTGCCAGCAGTGGCGACAGTTACGAGCAGTACTTC
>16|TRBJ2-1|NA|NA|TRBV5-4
CASSLEEDSSYNEQFF
TGTGCCAGCAGCTTGGAGGAGGACAGCTCCTACAATGAGCAGTTCTTC
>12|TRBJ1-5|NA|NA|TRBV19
CASSGLGQPQHF
TGTGCCAGTAGTGGTCTCGGGCAGCCCCAGCATTTT
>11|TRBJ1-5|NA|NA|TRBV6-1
CASRGGQPQHF
TGTGCCAGCAGAGGGGGTCAGCCCCAGCATTTT
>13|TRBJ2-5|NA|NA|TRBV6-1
CASSGKLRETQYF
TGTGCCAGCTCAGGGAAATTGAGAGAGACCCAGTACTTC
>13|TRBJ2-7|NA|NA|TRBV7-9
CASSSRAFYEQYF
TGTGCCAGCAGCTCGAGAGCGTTCTACGAGCAGTACTTC
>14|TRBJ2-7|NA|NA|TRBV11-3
CASSSGLDSYEQYF
TGTGCCAGCAGCTCAGGGTTGGACAGCTACGAGCAGTACTTC